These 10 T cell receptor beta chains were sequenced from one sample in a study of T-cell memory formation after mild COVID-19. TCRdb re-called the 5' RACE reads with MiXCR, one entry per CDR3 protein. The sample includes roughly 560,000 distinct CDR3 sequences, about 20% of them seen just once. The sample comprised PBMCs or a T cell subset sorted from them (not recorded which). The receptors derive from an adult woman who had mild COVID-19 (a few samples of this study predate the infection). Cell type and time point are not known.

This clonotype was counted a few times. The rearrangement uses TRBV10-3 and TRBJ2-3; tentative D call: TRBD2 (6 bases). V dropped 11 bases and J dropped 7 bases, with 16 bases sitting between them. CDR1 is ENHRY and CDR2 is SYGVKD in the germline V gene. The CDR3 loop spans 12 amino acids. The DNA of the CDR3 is TGTGCCGCCGGGGGTTCAGGGTATACGCAGTATTTT. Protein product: CAAGGSGYTQYF.

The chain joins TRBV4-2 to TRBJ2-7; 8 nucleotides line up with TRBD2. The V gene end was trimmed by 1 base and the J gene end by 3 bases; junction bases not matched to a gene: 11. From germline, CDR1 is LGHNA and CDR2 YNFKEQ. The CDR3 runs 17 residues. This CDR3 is CASSQVGWRGANYEQYF. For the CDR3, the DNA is TGTGCCAGCAGCCAAGTCGGATGGCGGGGGGCGAACTACGAGCAGTACTTC.

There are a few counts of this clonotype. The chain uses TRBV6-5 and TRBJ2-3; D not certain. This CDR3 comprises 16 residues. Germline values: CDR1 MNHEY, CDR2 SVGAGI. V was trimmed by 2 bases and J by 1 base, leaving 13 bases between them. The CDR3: CASSYGFPERTDTQYF. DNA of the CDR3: TGTGCCAGCAGTTACGGTTTTCCCGAACGCACAGATACGCAGTATTTT.

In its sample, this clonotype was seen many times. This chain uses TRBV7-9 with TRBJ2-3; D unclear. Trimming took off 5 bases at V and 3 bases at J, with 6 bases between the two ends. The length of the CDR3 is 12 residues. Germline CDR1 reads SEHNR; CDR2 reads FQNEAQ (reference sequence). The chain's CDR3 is CASSLLTDTQYF. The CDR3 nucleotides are TGTGCCAGCAGCCTCCTGACAGATACGCAGTATTTT.

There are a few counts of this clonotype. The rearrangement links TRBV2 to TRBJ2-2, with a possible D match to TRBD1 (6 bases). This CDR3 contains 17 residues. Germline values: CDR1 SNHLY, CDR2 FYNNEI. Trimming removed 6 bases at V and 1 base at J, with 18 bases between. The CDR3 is CASSPTAGQWNTGELFF. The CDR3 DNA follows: TGTGCCAGCAGCCCCACGGCCGGACAGTGGAACACCGGGGAGCTGTTTTTT.

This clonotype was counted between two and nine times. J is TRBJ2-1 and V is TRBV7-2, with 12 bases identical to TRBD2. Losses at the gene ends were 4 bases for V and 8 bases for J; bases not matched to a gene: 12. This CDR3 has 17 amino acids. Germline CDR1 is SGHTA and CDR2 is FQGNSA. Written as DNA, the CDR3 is TGTGCCAGCAGCTCAGGACTAGCGGGACCTGTTTTTGATGAGCAGTTCTTC. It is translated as CASSSGLAGPVFDEQFF.

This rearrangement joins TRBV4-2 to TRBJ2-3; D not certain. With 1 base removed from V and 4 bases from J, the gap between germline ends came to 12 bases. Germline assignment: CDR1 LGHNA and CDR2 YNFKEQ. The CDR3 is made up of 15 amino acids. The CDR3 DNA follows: TGTGCCAGCAGCCAAGTATTGGCAAGGGCAGATACGCAGTATTTT. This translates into CASSQVLARADTQYF.

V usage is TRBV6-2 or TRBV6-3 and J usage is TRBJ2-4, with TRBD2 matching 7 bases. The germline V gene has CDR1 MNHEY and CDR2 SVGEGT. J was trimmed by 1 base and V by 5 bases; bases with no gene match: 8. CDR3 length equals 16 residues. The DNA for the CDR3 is TGTGCCAGCAGTCCAGAGCGGGATAACGCCAAAAACATTCAGTACTTC. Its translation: CASSPERDNAKNIQYF.

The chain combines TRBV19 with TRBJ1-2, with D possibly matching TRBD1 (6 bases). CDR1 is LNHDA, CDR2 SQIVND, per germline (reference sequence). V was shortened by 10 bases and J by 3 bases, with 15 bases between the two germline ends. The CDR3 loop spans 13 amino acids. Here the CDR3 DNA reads TGTGCCACGAAGCCAGGGGAGTACTATGGCTACACCTTC. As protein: CATKPGEYYGYTF.

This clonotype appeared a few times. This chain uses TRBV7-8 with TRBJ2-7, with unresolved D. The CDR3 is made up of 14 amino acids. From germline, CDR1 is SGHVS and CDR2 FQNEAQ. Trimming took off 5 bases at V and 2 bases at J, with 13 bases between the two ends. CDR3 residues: CASSPRVPAYEQYF. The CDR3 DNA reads TGTGCCAGCAGCCCCCGGGTTCCCGCCTACGAGCAGTACTTC.